The table lists the clone carrying this T cell receptor (beta chain) with a count of one. This entry comes from a study of blood T cell repertoires in COVID-19. On the study more broadly: The study drew acute and convalescent COVID-19 samples from the United States, Italy and Spain. The cDNA or gDNA used as material had been derived from T cells, B-cell-depleted T cells, or PBMCs.

The CDR3 runs to 18 residues. As handled by the study authors: Amplified reference gene primers provided the basis for estimating nucleated cell counts. Clones were read by immunoSEQ multiplex PCR, and TCRdb kept only the in-frame ones, dropping some. The DNA was the basis for D and trimming; V, J and clone size are from that table. The table lists some 250,000 clones, nearly 90% of them singletons. The clonotype comes from a human donor in a cohort sampled during active COVID-19. This chain connects TRBV12-2 to TRBJ2-1; the DNA was not used to check the table's D call, TRBD2. TRBV12-2 is given as a pseudogene. Sequencing used peripheral blood. This CDR3 reads CASRLGGTSGKIYNEQFF. The CDR3, as DNA: TGTGCAAGTCGCTTAGGGGGGACTAGCGGGAAGATTTACAATGAGCAGTTCTTC.